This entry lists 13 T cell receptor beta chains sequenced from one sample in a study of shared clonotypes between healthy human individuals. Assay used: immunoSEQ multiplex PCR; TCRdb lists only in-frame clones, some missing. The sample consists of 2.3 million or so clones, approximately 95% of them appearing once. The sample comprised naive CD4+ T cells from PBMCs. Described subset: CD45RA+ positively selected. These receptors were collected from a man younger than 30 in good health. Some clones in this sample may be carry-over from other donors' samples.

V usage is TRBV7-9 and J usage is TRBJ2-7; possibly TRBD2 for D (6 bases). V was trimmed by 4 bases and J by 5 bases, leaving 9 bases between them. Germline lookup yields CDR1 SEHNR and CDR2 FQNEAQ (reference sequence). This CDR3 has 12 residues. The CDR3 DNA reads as TGTGCCAGCAGCTCGGGAGTCAACGAGCAGTACTTC. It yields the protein CASSSGVNEQYF.

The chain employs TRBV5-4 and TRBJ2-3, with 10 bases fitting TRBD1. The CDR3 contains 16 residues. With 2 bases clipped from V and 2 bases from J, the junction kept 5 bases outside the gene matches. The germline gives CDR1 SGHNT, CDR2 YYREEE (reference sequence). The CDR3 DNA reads TGTGCCAGCAGCTTCCGGACAGGGGGAGTCACAGATACGCAGTATTTT. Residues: CASSFRTGGVTDTQYF.

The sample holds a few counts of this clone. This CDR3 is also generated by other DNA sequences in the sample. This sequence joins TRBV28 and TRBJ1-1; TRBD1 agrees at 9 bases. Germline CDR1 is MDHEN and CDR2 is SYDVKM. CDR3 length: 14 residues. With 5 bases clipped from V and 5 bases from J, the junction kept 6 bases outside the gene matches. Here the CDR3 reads CASSPGTGLTEAFF. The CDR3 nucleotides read TGTGCCAGCAGTCCTGGGACAGGGCTGACTGAAGCTTTCTTT.

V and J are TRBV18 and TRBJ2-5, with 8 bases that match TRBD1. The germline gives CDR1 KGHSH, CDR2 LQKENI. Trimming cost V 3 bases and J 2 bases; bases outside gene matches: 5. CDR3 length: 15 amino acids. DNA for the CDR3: TGTGCCAGCTCACCGACAGGGGATTGGCAAGAGACCCAGTACTTC. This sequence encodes CASSPTGDWQETQYF.

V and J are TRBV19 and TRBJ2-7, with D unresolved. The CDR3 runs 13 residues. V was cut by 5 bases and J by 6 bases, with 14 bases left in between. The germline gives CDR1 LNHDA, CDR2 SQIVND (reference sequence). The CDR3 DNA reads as TGTGCCAGTAGTCCCCGGGTCGTAAGCGAGCAGTACTTC. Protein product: CASSPRVVSEQYF.

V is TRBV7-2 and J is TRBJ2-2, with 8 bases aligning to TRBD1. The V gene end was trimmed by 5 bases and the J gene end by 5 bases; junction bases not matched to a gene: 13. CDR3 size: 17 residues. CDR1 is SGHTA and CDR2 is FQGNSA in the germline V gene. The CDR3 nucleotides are TGTGCCAGCAGCGGAGACAGGGGTCCGCGAGAAACCGGGGAGCTGTTTTTT. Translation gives CASSGDRGPRETGELFF.

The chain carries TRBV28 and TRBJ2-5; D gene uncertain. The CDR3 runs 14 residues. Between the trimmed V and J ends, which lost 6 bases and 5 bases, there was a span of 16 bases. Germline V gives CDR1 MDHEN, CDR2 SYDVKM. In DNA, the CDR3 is TGTGCCAGCAGGGCAAGGTGGGTCTTGGAGACCCAGTACTTC. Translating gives CASRARWVLETQYF.

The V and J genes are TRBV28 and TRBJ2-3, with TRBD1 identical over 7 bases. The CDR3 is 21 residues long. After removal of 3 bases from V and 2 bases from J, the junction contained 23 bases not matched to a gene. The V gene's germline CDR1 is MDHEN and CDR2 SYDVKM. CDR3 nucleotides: TGTGCCAGCAGTTTTGGCCGTACAAAACGGAAAAACAGGGGCGTCACAGATACGCAGTATTTT. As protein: CASSFGRTKRKNRGVTDTQYF.

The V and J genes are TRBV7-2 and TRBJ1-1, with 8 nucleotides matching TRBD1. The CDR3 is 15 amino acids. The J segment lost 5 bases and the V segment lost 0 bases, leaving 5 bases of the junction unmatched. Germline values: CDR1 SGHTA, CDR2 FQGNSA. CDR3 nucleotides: TGTGCCAGCAGCTTAGCGACAGGGGCTCGGACTGAAGCTTTCTTT. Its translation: CASSLATGARTEAFF. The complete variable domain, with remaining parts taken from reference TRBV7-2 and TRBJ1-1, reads GAGVSQSPSNKVTEKGKDVELRCDPISGHTALYWYRQSLGQGLEFLIYFQGNSAPDKSGLPSDRFSAERTGGSVSTLTIQRTQQEDSAVYLCASSLATGARTEAFFGQGTRLTVV.

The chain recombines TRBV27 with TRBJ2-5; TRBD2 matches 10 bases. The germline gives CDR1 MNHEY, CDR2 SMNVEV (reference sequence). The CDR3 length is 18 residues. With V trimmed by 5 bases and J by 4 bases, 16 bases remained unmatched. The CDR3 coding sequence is TGTGCCAGCAGTCCAATCACCAGCGGGAGGGCCGAAAGAGAGACCCAGTACTTC. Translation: CASSPITSGRAERETQYF.

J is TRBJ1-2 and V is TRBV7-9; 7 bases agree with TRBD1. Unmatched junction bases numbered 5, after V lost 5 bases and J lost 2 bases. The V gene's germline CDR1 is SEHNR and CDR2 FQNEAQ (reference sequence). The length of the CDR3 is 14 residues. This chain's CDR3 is CASSIVGQNYGYTF. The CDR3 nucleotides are TGTGCCAGCAGCATAGTGGGACAGAACTATGGCTACACCTTC. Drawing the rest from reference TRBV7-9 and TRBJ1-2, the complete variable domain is DTGVSQNPRHKITKRGQNVTFRCDPISEHNRLYWYRQTLGQGPEFLTYFQNEAQLEKSRLLSDRFSAERPKGSFSTLEIQRTEQGDSAMYLCASSIVGQNYGYTFGSGTRLTVV.

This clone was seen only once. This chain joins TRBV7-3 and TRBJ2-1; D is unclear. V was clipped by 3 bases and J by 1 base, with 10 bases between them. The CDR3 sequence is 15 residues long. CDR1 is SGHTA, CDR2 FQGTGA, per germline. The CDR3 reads CASSFFAESYNEQFF. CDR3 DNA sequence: TGTGCCAGCAGCTTTTTTGCGGAATCCTACAATGAGCAGTTCTTC.

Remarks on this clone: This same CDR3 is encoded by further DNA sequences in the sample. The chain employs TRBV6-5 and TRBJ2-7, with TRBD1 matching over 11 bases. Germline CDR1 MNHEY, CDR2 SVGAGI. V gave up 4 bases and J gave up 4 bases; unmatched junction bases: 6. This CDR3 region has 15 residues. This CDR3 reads CASSSPGQGEYEQYF. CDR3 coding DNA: TGTGCCAGCAGTTCCCCGGGACAGGGGGAGTACGAGCAGTACTTC.